Below, one T cell receptor (beta chain) is given with its context. Its antigen remains unknown. This entry is derived from a study of cytomegalovirus exposure and HLA in healthy donors. Findings and limits, study-wide: Cytomegalovirus-associated status was assigned to approximately 160 TCR beta chains. The majority of CMV-associated TCR beta chains were reported as apparently HLA-restricted in a later analysis.

The PCR ran on 60 Vbeta and 13 Jbeta primers. Profiled with immunoSEQ multiplex PCR; TCRdb holds only in-frame clones, not every one. The data contain 160,000 or so clones, about two thirds of them singletons. Germline V gene lookup returns CDR1 SGHVS and CDR2 FQNEAQ. The CDR3 is 15 residues long. The V gene is TRBV7-8, the J gene TRBJ2-5; D is possibly TRBD1 (5 bases). TRBJ2-7 matches the DNA end more closely, so the J call is doubtful. Sequenced sample: PBMCs. The clonotype comes from a human donor in good health. The CDR3: CASSFPRVGPYEQYF. CDR3 nucleotides: TGTGCCAGCAGCTTTCCCAGGGTAGGACCTTACGAGCAGTACTTC.